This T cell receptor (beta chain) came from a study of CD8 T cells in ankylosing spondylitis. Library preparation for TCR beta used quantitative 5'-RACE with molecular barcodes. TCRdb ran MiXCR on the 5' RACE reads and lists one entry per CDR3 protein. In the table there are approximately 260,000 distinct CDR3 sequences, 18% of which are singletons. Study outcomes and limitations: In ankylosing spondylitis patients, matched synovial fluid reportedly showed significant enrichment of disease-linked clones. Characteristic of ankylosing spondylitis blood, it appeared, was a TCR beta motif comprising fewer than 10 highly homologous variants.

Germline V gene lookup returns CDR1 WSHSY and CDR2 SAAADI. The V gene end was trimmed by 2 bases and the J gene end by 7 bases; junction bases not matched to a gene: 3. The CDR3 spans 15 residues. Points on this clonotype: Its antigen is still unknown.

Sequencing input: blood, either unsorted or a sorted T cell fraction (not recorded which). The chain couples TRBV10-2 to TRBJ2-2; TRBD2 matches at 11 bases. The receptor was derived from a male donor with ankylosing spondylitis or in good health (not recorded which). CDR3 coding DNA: TGCGCCAGCAGTGAGAGCGGGACTAGCGGCGGGGAGCTGTTTTTT. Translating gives CASSESGTSGGELFF.